The 13 T cell receptor beta chains listed next were all sequenced from one sample in a study of human T cells and chemical hapten exposure. As for time point: healthy volunteer bleed at 6 weeks. Total RNA extraction was carried out from unfractionated whole blood. TCRdb fed the RACE reads into MiXCR, producing one record per CDR3 protein. Of some 78,000 distinct CDR3 sequences listed, 7% to 9% are singletons. The sample taken for sequencing was whole blood. Source of these receptors: a male donor in good health. Some clones in this sample may be carry-over from other donors' samples.

This clonotype was seen at least ten times. The CDR3 coding sequence is TGCAGTGCTAGAGAGTCCCTATCCACCTACGAGCAGTACTTC. The encoded protein is CSARESLSTYEQYF. The rearrangement joins TRBV20-1 to TRBJ2-7, with D hard to call. The CDR3 has 14 amino acids. V lost 0 bases and J 2 bases, leaving 11 bases between the germline ends. Per the germline V gene, CDR1 is DFQATT and CDR2 is SNEGSKA (reference sequence).

V gene TRBV3-1 combines with J gene TRBJ2-2, with D unresolved. Germline V gene sequence: CDR1 LGHDT, CDR2 YNNKEL (reference sequence). V shed 0 bases and J shed 9 bases, with 5 bases lying between them. CDR3 length: 12 amino acids. The CDR3 spells CASSQDQWELFF. The CDR3 nucleotides read TGTGCCAGCAGCCAAGATCAATGGGAGCTGTTTTTT.

This clonotype was seen only a few times. The V gene is TRBV12-3 or TRBV12-4, the J gene TRBJ2-7, with 8 bases that match TRBD2. The length of the CDR3 is 13 residues. The trim removed 5 bases at V and 6 bases at J, leaving 6 bases unmatched. The CDR3 is CASSPSRGGEQYF. The CDR3 nucleotides are TGTGCCAGCAGTCCCTCACGGGGGGGCGAGCAGTACTTC.

The chain carries TRBV18 and TRBJ1-3; D is perhaps TRBD1 (5 bases). This CDR3 region has 16 residues. From germline, CDR1 is KGHSH and CDR2 LQKENI. Trimming pared 1 base from V and 3 bases from J, leaving 13 bases between. CDR3: CASSPLDSDIGNTIYF. In DNA form, the CDR3 reads TGTGCCAGCTCACCACTCGACAGTGATATTGGAAACACCATATATTTT.

V usage is TRBV2 and J usage is TRBJ2-2; D is uncertain. The CDR3 is 15 amino acids. CDR1 SNHLY and CDR2 FYNNEI come from the germline V gene. V shed 4 bases and J shed 0 bases, with 9 bases lying between them. This CDR3 reads CASSGRASNTGELFF. DNA of the CDR3: TGTGCCAGCAGTGGCCGGGCGTCGAACACCGGGGAGCTGTTTTTT. The full variable domain, completed using reference TRBV2 and TRBJ2-2, is EPEVTQTPSHQVTQMGQEVILRCVPISNHLYFYWYRQILGQKVEFLVSFYNNEISEKSEIFDDQFSVERPDGSNFTLKIRSTKLEDSAMYFCASSGRASNTGELFFGEGSRLTVL.

In its sample, this clonotype was seen a few times. The gene calls are TRBV6-6 and TRBJ1-1; D is unresolved. Trimming took off 6 bases at V and 1 base at J, with 9 bases between the two ends. Germline V gives CDR1 MNHNY, CDR2 SVGAGI (reference sequence). CDR3 length equals 13 residues. The CDR3, as DNA: TGTGCCAGCAGACCTGACGGGAACACTGAAGCTTTCTTT. Protein product: CASRPDGNTEAFF.

The sample holds many counts of this clonotype. J is TRBJ1-5 and V is TRBV29-1, with 10 bases fitting TRBD1. The CDR3 is 14 amino acids. J was trimmed by 5 bases and V by 4 bases; bases with no gene match: 5. CDR1 and CDR2 from the germline V gene are SQVTM and ANQGSEA. CDR3 loop: CSVGLGQGDQPQHF. The CDR3 bases are TGCAGCGTTGGGCTTGGACAGGGGGATCAGCCCCAGCATTTT.

This chain links TRBV27 with TRBJ1-6; D remains ambiguous. CDR1 is MNHEY, CDR2 SMNVEV, per germline (reference sequence). This CDR3 is built from 17 residues. V was clipped by 8 bases and J by 4 bases, with 21 bases between them. The CDR3 loop reads CASLASSRRVYNSPLHF. In nucleotides, the CDR3 is TGTGCCAGCCTGGCCAGCTCAAGGAGGGTTTATAATTCACCCCTCCACTTT.

This clonotype showed up many times. The germline gene is not matched at one end of the junction; a read error may be the cause. The chain links TRBV9 to TRBJ2-1; tentatively, D is TRBD1 or TRBD2 (6 bases each). Germline CDR1 is SGDLS and CDR2 is YYNGEE. The CDR3 runs 15 residues. DNA for the CDR3: TGTGCCAGCAGCGTTGGGGGGCCCTCCCACAATGAGCAGTTCTTC. Its protein is CASSVGGPSHNEQFF. Drawing the rest from reference TRBV9 and TRBJ2-1, the complete variable domain is DSGVTQTPKHLITATGQRVTLRCSPRSGDLSVYWYQQSLDQGLQFLIQYYNGEERAKGNILERFSAQQFPDLHSELNLSSLELGDSALYFCASSVGGPSHNEQFFGPGTRLTVL.

In this sample, this clonotype turned up many times. This chain links TRBV25-1 with TRBJ2-1; D possibly corresponds to TRBD2 (5 bases). CDR3 size: 12 residues. Germline V gene sequence: CDR1 MGHDK, CDR2 SYGVNS. The V end lost 2 bases, the J end lost 12 bases, and 11 bases lay between the germline ends. The CDR3 DNA reads as TGTGCCAGCAGTGAACCCCCCCGGGGGCAGTTCTTC. As protein: CASSEPPRGQFF.

The J gene is TRBJ2-3, the V gene TRBV2; unclear D gene. This CDR3 is 14 amino acids long. Germline V CDR1 and CDR2: SNHLY, FYNNEI. The germline V and J ends were trimmed by 3 bases and 2 bases, with 9 bases remaining between them. The CDR3 DNA sequence: TGTGCCAGCAGTGAGTTTCGCGTCACAGATACGCAGTATTTT. It specifies CASSEFRVTDTQYF.

This clonotype occurred a few times. V usage is TRBV27 and J usage is TRBJ2-7; no reliable D call. CDR1 and CDR2 from the germline V gene are MNHEY and SMNVEV (reference sequence). The ends were cut back, 0 bases at V and 1 base at J, with 10 bases in the middle. The CDR3 extends over 15 amino acids. The CDR3 DNA follows: TGTGCCAGCAGTTTATCGTCAAAACCTTCCTACGAGCAGTACTTC. Protein sequence: CASSLSSKPSYEQYF.

This clonotype turned up a few times. The chain joins TRBV20-1 to TRBJ2-4, with unresolved D. V was cut by 5 bases and J by 10 bases, with 15 bases left in between. The CDR3 is 12 amino acids. Germline CDR1 is DFQATT and CDR2 is SNEGSKA (reference sequence). DNA of the CDR3: TGCAGTGCTCGATACCGGACGCCAATTCAGTACTTC. Its protein product is CSARYRTPIQYF.